These T cell receptor beta chains were read from a single sample in a study of control samples from healthy donors and cancer patients. Using immunoSEQ multiplex PCR, the repertoire was profiled, and TCRdb retains in-frame clones only, with some absent. The sample includes around 80,000 clones, about 95% of them seen just once. The sample taken for sequencing was blood. These receptors all stem from a woman in her twenties or thirties in good health. Both conserved end residues are part of each CDR3. The order of the fields is D gene, CDR3 length, J gene, clone size, V gene, CDR3 protein, CDR3 DNA. The D gene is left open where the match is weak. Rows give clone size only sometimes, using once, few, many, or a class for an expanded clone.

d_gene: -
len: 15
j_gene: TRBJ2-6
abundance: -
v_gene: TRBV7-9
CDR3aa: CASSLVGGGANVLTF
CDR3nt: TGTGCCAGCAGCTTAGTGGGGGGCGGGGCCAACGTCCTGACTTTC

d_gene: TRBD1
len: 14
j_gene: TRBJ1-2
abundance: once
v_gene: TRBV6-1
CDR3aa: CASSERMAGGGYTF
CDR3nt: TGTGCCAGCAGTGAGAGGATGGCAGGGGGTGGCTACACCTTC

d_gene: TRBD1
len: 15
j_gene: TRBJ1-5
abundance: -
v_gene: TRBV6-5
CDR3aa: CASSIDRGSNQPQHF
CDR3nt: TGTGCCAGCAGTATTGACAGGGGGAGCAATCAGCCCCAGCATTTT

d_gene: -
len: 13
j_gene: TRBJ1-1
abundance: -
v_gene: TRBV11-3
CDR3aa: CASSEGLFTEAFF
CDR3nt: TGTGCCAGCAGCGAGGGACTGTTCACTGAAGCTTTCTTT

d_gene: -
len: 14
j_gene: TRBJ1-3
abundance: once
v_gene: TRBV7-9
CDR3aa: CASSLGNSGNTIYF
CDR3nt: TGTGCCAGCAGCTTAGGGAACTCTGGAAACACCATATATTTT

d_gene: -
len: 16
j_gene: TRBJ1-5
abundance: -
v_gene: TRBV19
CDR3aa: CASNSRGASGNQPQHF
CDR3nt: TGTGCCAGTAACTCGCGGGGGGCTAGCGGCAATCAGCCCCAGCATTTT

d_gene: -
len: 17
j_gene: TRBJ2-2
abundance: few
v_gene: TRBV4-2
CDR3aa: CASSHGTLFANTGELFF
CDR3nt: TGTGCCAGCAGCCACGGGACTCTCTTTGCGAACACCGGGGAGCTGTTTTTT

d_gene: TRBD1
len: 13
j_gene: TRBJ1-6
abundance: -
v_gene: TRBV6-6
CDR3aa: CASRSGQGSPLHF
CDR3nt: TGTGCCAGCAGATCCGGACAGGGGTCACCCCTCCACTTT

d_gene: -
len: 13
j_gene: TRBJ1-1
abundance: -
v_gene: TRBV7-8
CDR3aa: CASSFPRGMRAFF
CDR3nt: TGTGCCAGCAGCTTCCCGAGGGGAATGCGAGCTTTCTTT

d_gene: -
len: 13
j_gene: TRBJ1-1
abundance: -
v_gene: TRBV10-3
CDR3aa: CAISEGEARLAFF
CDR3nt: TGTGCCATCAGTGAGGGTGAGGCCCGGCTCGCTTTCTTT

d_gene: -
len: 14
j_gene: TRBJ1-4
abundance: -
v_gene: TRBV18
CDR3aa: CASSPGATNEKLFF
CDR3nt: TGTGCCAGCTCACCGGGTGCAACTAATGAAAAACTGTTTTTT

d_gene: -
len: 12
j_gene: TRBJ2-3
abundance: -
v_gene: TRBV2
CDR3aa: CASKSDGDTQYF
CDR3nt: TGTGCCAGCAAGTCCGACGGAGATACGCAGTATTTT

d_gene: TRBD1
len: 17
j_gene: TRBJ1-2
abundance: -
v_gene: TRBV7-8
CDR3aa: CASSFQSGTGTLGGYTF
CDR3nt: TGTGCCAGCAGCTTCCAATCCGGGACAGGGACATTAGGCGGCTACACCTTC

d_gene: -
len: 15
j_gene: TRBJ2-3
abundance: -
v_gene: TRBV3-1/TRBV3-2
CDR3aa: CASTPGRGSTDTQYF
CDR3nt: TGTGCCAGCACCCCAGGGCGGGGAAGCACAGATACGCAGTATTTT

d_gene: -
len: 12
j_gene: TRBJ1-6
abundance: -
v_gene: TRBV19
CDR3aa: CASLGEGSSLHF
CDR3nt: TGTGCCAGTCTTGGGGAGGGGAGTTCCCTCCACTTT

d_gene: -
len: 15
j_gene: TRBJ1-3
abundance: -
v_gene: TRBV30
CDR3aa: CAFGGGMISGNTIYF
CDR3nt: TGTGCCTTTGGTGGCGGGATGATCTCTGGAAACACCATATATTTT

d_gene: -
len: 16
j_gene: TRBJ1-2
abundance: -
v_gene: TRBV7-9
CDR3aa: CASSLDVIQISHGYTF
CDR3nt: TGTGCCAGCAGCTTAGACGTTATACAGATCAGCCATGGCTACACCTTC

d_gene: TRBD1
len: 14
j_gene: TRBJ1-4
abundance: -
v_gene: TRBV5-1
CDR3aa: CASSSQGAGEKLFF
CDR3nt: TGCGCCAGCAGCTCACAGGGGGCAGGCGAAAAACTGTTTTTT

d_gene: TRBD1
len: 15
j_gene: TRBJ1-5
abundance: -
v_gene: TRBV6-5
CDR3aa: CASCDRTGGRQPQHF
CDR3nt: TGTGCCAGCTGCGATAGGACAGGGGGTCGTCAGCCCCAGCATTTT

d_gene: -
len: 13
j_gene: TRBJ1-1
abundance: -
v_gene: TRBV9
CDR3aa: CASSVVRDVEAFF
CDR3nt: TGTGCCAGCAGCGTAGTCAGGGACGTTGAAGCTTTCTTT

d_gene: -
len: 12
j_gene: TRBJ1-1
abundance: -
v_gene: TRBV12-5
CDR3aa: CASGLERTEAFF
CDR3nt: TGTGCTAGTGGGCTGGAGCGTACTGAAGCTTTCTTT

d_gene: -
len: 13
j_gene: TRBJ2-7
abundance: -
v_gene: TRBV6-5
CDR3aa: CASRPGLDYEQYF
CDR3nt: TGTGCCAGCAGACCGGGCCTCGACTACGAGCAGTACTTC

d_gene: -
len: 17
j_gene: TRBJ1-1
abundance: few
v_gene: TRBV11-3
CDR3aa: CASSSNPGPLLNTEAFF
CDR3nt: TGTGCCAGCAGCTCTAATCCGGGACCCCTCTTGAACACTGAAGCTTTCTTT

d_gene: -
len: 14
j_gene: TRBJ1-6
abundance: -
v_gene: TRBV3-1/TRBV3-2
CDR3aa: CASKRQAADSPLHF
CDR3nt: TGTGCCAGCAAAAGACAGGCTGCGGATTCACCCCTCCACTTT

d_gene: -
len: 14
j_gene: TRBJ2-2
abundance: -
v_gene: TRBV3-1/TRBV3-2
CDR3aa: CASSQGSSAGELFF
CDR3nt: TGTGCCAGCAGCCAAGGTAGCTCCGCCGGGGAGCTGTTTTTT

d_gene: -
len: 15
j_gene: TRBJ1-4
abundance: -
v_gene: TRBV5-5
CDR3aa: CASSFSADENEKLFF
CDR3nt: TGTGCCAGCAGCTTTAGTGCGGACGAAAATGAAAAACTGTTTTTT

d_gene: -
len: 14
j_gene: TRBJ2-5
abundance: once
v_gene: TRBV19
CDR3aa: CASSMGDDQETQYF
CDR3nt: TGTGCCAGTAGTATGGGTGACGACCAAGAGACCCAGTACTTC

d_gene: TRBD1
len: 14
j_gene: TRBJ1-2
abundance: -
v_gene: TRBV7-8
CDR3aa: CASSFGTASYGYTF
CDR3nt: TGTGCCAGCAGCTTTGGGACAGCATCCTATGGCTACACCTTC